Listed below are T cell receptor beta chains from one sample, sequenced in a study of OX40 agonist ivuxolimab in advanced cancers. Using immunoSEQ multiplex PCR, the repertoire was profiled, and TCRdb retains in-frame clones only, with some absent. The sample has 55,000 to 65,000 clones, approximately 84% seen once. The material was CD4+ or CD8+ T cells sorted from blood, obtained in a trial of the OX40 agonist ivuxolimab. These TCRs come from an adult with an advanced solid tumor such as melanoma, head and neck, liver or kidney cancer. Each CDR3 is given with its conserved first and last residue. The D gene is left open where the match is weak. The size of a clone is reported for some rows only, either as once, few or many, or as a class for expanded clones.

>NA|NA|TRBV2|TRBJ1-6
CASQGSYNSPLHF
TGTGCCAGCCAGGGCTCCTATAATTCACCCCTCCACTTT
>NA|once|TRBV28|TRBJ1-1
CASIREGTTEAFF
TGTGCCAGCATTCGTGAGGGGACCACTGAAGCTTTCTTT
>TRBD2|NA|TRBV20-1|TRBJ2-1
CSARVRTSYFF
TGCAGTGCTAGAGTCCGGACTAGCTATTTCTTC
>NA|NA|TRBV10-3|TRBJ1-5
CAISDRGAHQPQHF
TGTGCCATCAGTGACAGGGGAGCGCATCAGCCCCAGCATTTT
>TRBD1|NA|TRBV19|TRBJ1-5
CASRGLGQGVGRGPTNQPQHF
TGTGCCAGTAGGGGGCTGGGACAGGGGGTCGGGAGAGGGCCAACCAATCAGCCCCAGCATTTT
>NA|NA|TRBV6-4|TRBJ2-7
CASSRDPTYEQYF
TGTGCCAGCAGCCGGGACCCAACCTACGAGCAGTACTTC
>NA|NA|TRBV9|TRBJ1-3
CASSVSLGNTIYF
TGTGCCAGCAGCGTATCCCTCGGGAACACCATATATTTT
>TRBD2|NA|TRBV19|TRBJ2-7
CASSGKPGLGSSYEQYF
TGTGCCAGTAGTGGGAAACCGGGACTAGGGAGCTCCTACGAGCAGTACTTC
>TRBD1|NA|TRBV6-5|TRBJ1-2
CASSFGQDGYGYTF
TGTGCCAGCAGCTTCGGACAGGACGGCTATGGCTACACCTTC
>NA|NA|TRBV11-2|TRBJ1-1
CASSLLFSNTEAFF
TGTGCCAGCAGCTTATTGTTCTCGAACACTGAAGCTTTCTTT
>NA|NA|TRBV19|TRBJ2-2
CASSIHNTGELFF
TGTGCCAGTAGTATACATAACACCGGGGAGCTGTTTTTT
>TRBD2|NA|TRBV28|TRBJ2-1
CASSPSGILHEQFF
TGTGCCAGCAGCCCTAGCGGGATTCTTCATGAGCAGTTCTTC
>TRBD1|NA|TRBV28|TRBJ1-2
CASTLTYRGDGYTF
TGTGCCAGCACCCTTACCTACAGGGGTGATGGCTACACCTTC
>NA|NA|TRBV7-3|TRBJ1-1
CASSLQGGGTEAFF
TGTGCCAGCAGCTTACAAGGGGGAGGGACTGAAGCTTTCTTT
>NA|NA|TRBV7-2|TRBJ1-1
CASSLGPGQNTEAFF
TGTGCCAGCAGCTTAGGTCCAGGGCAAAACACTGAAGCTTTCTTT
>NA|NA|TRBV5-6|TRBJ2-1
CASSLASGEGEFF
TGTGCCAGCAGCTTGGCCTCGGGCGAGGGAGAGTTCTTC
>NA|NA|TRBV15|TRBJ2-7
CATSRGRLNEQYF
TGTGCCACCAGCAGAGGGCGGCTCAACGAGCAGTACTTC
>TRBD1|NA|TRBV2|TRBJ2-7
CASTPGGGTEVGKYF
TGTGCCAGCACTCCAGGGGGTGGGACGGAGGTGGGAAAGTACTTC
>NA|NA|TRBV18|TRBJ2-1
CASSPGPLSSYNEQFF
TGTGCCAGCTCACCAGGCCCCCTGAGCTCCTACAATGAGCAGTTCTTC
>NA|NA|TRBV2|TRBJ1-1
CASTTNPLNTEAFF
TGTGCCAGCACCACTAACCCGTTAAACACTGAAGCTTTCTTT
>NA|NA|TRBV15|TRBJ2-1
CATRRGTYNEQFF
TGTGCCACCAGGAGGGGCACCTACAATGAGCAGTTCTTC